One sample yielded the 15 T cell receptor beta chains listed below, sequenced in a study of post-analysis software for immune sequencing data. Overall study findings and caveats: Included in a set of about five TRBV segments more frequent in patients than controls were TRBV5-6, TRBV5-1 and TRBV20-1.

Sequencing libraries made from TCR beta cDNA carried unique molecular identifiers. TCRdb used MiXCR to reprocess the PCR reads, holding one entry per CDR3 protein. The sample contains roughly 600,000 distinct CDR3 sequences, roughly 46% of which appear only once. Their antigen targets remain unknown. The material sequenced was blood. These TCRs come from a girl aged 10 to 17 with multiple sclerosis.

The CDR3: CASSFSWSGNQPQHF. The CDR3 DNA is TGTGCCAGCAGTTTCTCGTGGAGCGGCAATCAGCCCCAGCATTTT. The chain couples TRBV27 to TRBJ1-5; D is unclear. CDR3 length equals 15 residues. Germline values: CDR1 MNHEY, CDR2 SMNVEV (reference sequence). The V end lost 3 bases, the J end lost 2 bases, and 11 bases lay between the germline ends.

This sequence joins TRBV5-5 and TRBJ2-5, with a possible D match to TRBD1 (6 bases). Germline lookup yields CDR1 SGHKS and CDR2 YYEKEE (reference sequence). This CDR3 contains 14 residues. V gave up 3 bases and J gave up 1 base, with 10 bases separating them. The CDR3 spells CASSSGHLQETQYF. The CDR3 nucleotides are TGTGCCAGCAGCTCGGGACACCTCCAAGAGACCCAGTACTTC.

The CDR3 loop is CASSLAWGGGQNYGYTF. The CDR3 DNA follows: TGTGCCAGCAGCTTAGCCTGGGGCGGGGGCCAAAACTATGGCTACACCTTC. The rearrangement uses TRBV7-6 and TRBJ1-2; D possibly corresponds to TRBD1 (6 bases). Trimming left V 0 bases short and J 2 bases short, with 16 bases between. CDR1 and CDR2 (germline): SGHVS, FNYEAQ. CDR3 length: 17 residues.

The chain joins TRBV12-3 or TRBV12-4 to TRBJ2-2; D ambiguous. There are 13 residues in the CDR3. V lost 2 bases and J lost 4, with 5 bases in between. Here the CDR3 reads CASSLRSTGELFF. CDR3 bases: TGTGCCAGCAGTTTACGGAGCACCGGGGAGCTGTTTTTT.

This clonotype was seen more than once but under ten times. This rearrangement joins TRBV12-3 or TRBV12-4 to TRBJ1-2; weak D call: TRBD1 (6 bases). V was trimmed by 6 bases and J by 5 bases, leaving 16 bases between them. This CDR3 has 14 amino acids. CDR3 sequence: CASSRLGGGYGYTF. CDR3 nucleotide sequence: TGTGCCAGCAGCCGGCTAGGGGGAGGGTATGGCTACACCTTC.

V gene TRBV20-1 combines with J gene TRBJ2-5; 14 bases are a match to TRBD2. V shed 5 bases and J 5 bases; nucleotides not matched to a gene: 7. The germline V gene has CDR1 DFQATT and CDR2 SNEGSKA (reference sequence). This CDR3 has 15 residues. CDR3 nucleotides: TGCAGTGCTTCTCCGACTAGCGGGGGGGCTGAGACCCAGTACTTC. It encodes CSASPTSGGAETQYF.

This clonotype was detected many times. V usage is TRBV5-1 and J usage is TRBJ1-2; possibly TRBD1 for D (5 bases). CDR1 SGHRS and CDR2 YFSETQ come from the germline V gene. The CDR3 is 16 amino acids. V was shortened by 0 bases and J by 2 bases, with 14 bases between the two germline ends. In nucleotides, the CDR3 is TGCGCCAGCAGCTTGGGAAAGTGGGGCGAGAACTATGGCTACACCTTC. Translated, it gives CASSLGKWGENYGYTF. Supplemented by reference TRBV5-1 and TRBJ1-2, the full variable domain reads KAGVTQTPRYLIKTRGQQVTLSCSPISGHRSVSWYQQTPGQGLQFLFEYFSETQRNKGNFPGRFSGRQFSNSRSEMNVSTLELGDSALYLCASSLGKWGENYGYTFGSGTRLTVV.

This sequence joins TRBV2 and TRBJ2-3, with a weak D call TRBD2 (6 bases). Germline V lookup: CDR1 SNHLY, CDR2 FYNNEI. The CDR3 is 14 amino acids. Trimming stripped 6 bases from V and 1 base from J, with 11 bases between. The CDR3, as DNA: TGTGCCAGCAGAGCTAGCGCGGGCACAGATACGCAGTATTTT. As protein: CASRASAGTDTQYF.

This clonotype was observed a handful of times. The chain uses TRBV28 and TRBJ2-5; 13 nucleotides match TRBD2. This CDR3 comprises 17 residues. The germline CDR1 and CDR2 sequences are MDHEN and SYDVKM. The V segment lost 6 bases and the J segment 1 base; nucleotides outside the gene matches: 8. The DNA of the CDR3 is TGTGCCAGCAGGTCACCGGGACTAGCGGGACTCCAAGAGACCCAGTACTTC. Amino acids: CASRSPGLAGLQETQYF.

The gene calls are TRBV6-5 and TRBJ1-2; 8 bases match TRBD1. The CDR3 covers 15 residues. Trimming cost V 5 bases and J 7 bases; bases outside gene matches: 12. Germline CDR1 reads MNHEY; CDR2 reads SVGAGI. Here the CDR3 DNA reads TGTGCCAGCAGTCAACCGGGACAGGACGTCGGTGGCTACACCTTC. This sequence encodes CASSQPGQDVGGYTF.

The chain employs TRBV12-3 or TRBV12-4 and TRBJ1-2, with D possibly matching TRBD1 (5 bases). Trimming stripped 6 bases from V and 7 bases from J, with 18 bases between. The CDR3 runs to 14 residues. The CDR3 sequence is CASSPFRGSSGYTF. The CDR3 coding sequence is TGTGCCAGCAGCCCCTTTAGGGGTAGTTCTGGCTACACCTTC.

This clonotype has a handful of counts. The chain recombines TRBV5-1 with TRBJ2-7, with D perhaps TRBD2 (7 bases). The CDR3 has 14 amino acids. The V gene lost 3 bases and the J gene lost 2 bases, with 12 bases spanning the gap. Per the germline V gene, CDR1 is SGHRS and CDR2 is YFSETQ. The CDR3 protein is CASSSWEGAYEQYF. CDR3 DNA: TGCGCCAGCAGCTCGTGGGAGGGGGCCTACGAGCAGTACTTC.

V is TRBV20-1 and J is TRBJ1-6; possibly TRBD1 for D (5 bases). Trimming pared 4 bases from V and 10 bases from J, leaving 17 bases between. This CDR3 comprises 14 residues. CDR1 DFQATT and CDR2 SNEGSKA come from the germline V gene (reference sequence). CDR3 DNA sequence: TGCAGTGCTAAAGCGGGGGACCCAGGCTCACCCCTCCACTTT. It codes for CSAKAGDPGSPLHF.

The chain employs TRBV12-3 or TRBV12-4 and TRBJ2-7, with TRBD2 identical over 9 bases. The CDR3 runs 15 residues. V trimming: 3 bases; J trimming: 2 bases; junction bases outside the gene matches: 5. The CDR3 reads CASSFKREAPYEQYF. CDR3 coding DNA: TGTGCCAGCAGTTTCAAGCGGGAGGCCCCCTACGAGCAGTACTTC.

This clonotype showed up just a few times. V gene TRBV5-1 combines with J gene TRBJ2-7; perhaps TRBD1 as D (6 bases). V was clipped by 1 base and J by 5 bases, with 10 bases between them. The V gene's germline CDR1 is SGHRS and CDR2 YFSETQ. The CDR3 is 13 residues long. The DNA of the CDR3 is TGCGCCAGCAGCTTGCTCAGGGGTAACGAGCAGTACTTC. This encodes CASSLLRGNEQYF.